The rows below give T cell receptor beta chains drawn from one sample of a study of shared clonotypes between healthy human individuals. Profiled with immunoSEQ multiplex PCR; TCRdb holds only in-frame clones, not every one. The table records a few hundred thousand clones, around 80% of them present only once. Sequences were obtained from PBMCs. All receptors derive from a woman aged 40 to 49 in good health. Some clones in this sample may be carry-over from other donors' samples. Each CDR3 is given with its conserved first and last residue. The D gene is left open where the match is weak. Only some rows state a clone size, as once, few, many or a class for expanded clones.

TRBJ2-2	.	TRBV10-1	.	14	CASSDGAPLGELFF	TGCGCCAGCAGTGATGGGGCCCCCCTGGGGGAGCTGTTTTTT
TRBJ2-5	.	TRBV28	.	13	CASSLRVRETQYF	TGTGCCAGCAGTTTAAGGGTTCGGGAGACCCAGTACTTC
TRBJ1-3	TRBD1	TRBV6-6	few	16	CASSSHTGTGIHTIYF	TGTGCCAGCAGTTCCCACACCGGGACAGGTATCCACACCATATATTTT
TRBJ2-1	.	TRBV6-1	.	13	CATSRDWQDEQFF	TGTGCCACCTCTAGGGACTGGCAGGATGAGCAGTTCTTC
TRBJ1-5	.	TRBV2	few	13	CASSAYSNQPQHF	TGTGCCAGCAGTGCTTATAGCAATCAGCCCCAGCATTTT
TRBJ2-1	TRBD2	TRBV19	.	14	CASQRLAGGNEQFF	TGTGCCAGTCAGCGGCTAGCGGGAGGCAATGAGCAGTTCTTC
TRBJ2-7	.	TRBV5-1	.	16	CASSLEVQAGIGEQYF	TGCGCCAGCAGCTTGGAGGTCCAGGCAGGGATAGGGGAGCAGTACTTC
TRBJ2-5	.	TRBV5-1	.	16	CASSSNRFSGSETQYF	TGCGCCAGCAGCTCGAACCGATTTAGCGGATCTGAGACCCAGTACTTC
TRBJ2-7	.	TRBV9	once	15	CASSVDGGNSYEQYF	TGTGCCAGCAGCGTAGACGGTGGCAACTCCTACGAGCAGTACTTC
TRBJ2-3	.	TRBV29-1	.	13	CSVEGAPPDTQYF	TGCAGCGTTGAGGGAGCCCCCCCAGATACGCAGTATTTT
TRBJ1-5	.	TRBV2	.	13	CASRTGQHQPQHF	TGTGCCAGCAGAACAGGGCAACATCAGCCCCAGCATTTT
TRBJ2-7	.	TRBV7-9	.	15	CASSLAGESSYEQYF	TGTGCCAGCAGCTTAGCGGGGGAGAGTTCCTACGAGCAGTACTTC
TRBJ2-3	TRBD2	TRBV7-2	.	15	CASSLATSGEDTQYF	TGTGCCAGCAGCTTAGCCACTAGCGGGGAAGATACGCAGTATTTT
TRBJ2-2	.	TRBV30	.	14	CAWRSTMGTGELFF	TGTGCCTGGAGGAGTACTATGGGCACCGGGGAGCTGTTTTTT